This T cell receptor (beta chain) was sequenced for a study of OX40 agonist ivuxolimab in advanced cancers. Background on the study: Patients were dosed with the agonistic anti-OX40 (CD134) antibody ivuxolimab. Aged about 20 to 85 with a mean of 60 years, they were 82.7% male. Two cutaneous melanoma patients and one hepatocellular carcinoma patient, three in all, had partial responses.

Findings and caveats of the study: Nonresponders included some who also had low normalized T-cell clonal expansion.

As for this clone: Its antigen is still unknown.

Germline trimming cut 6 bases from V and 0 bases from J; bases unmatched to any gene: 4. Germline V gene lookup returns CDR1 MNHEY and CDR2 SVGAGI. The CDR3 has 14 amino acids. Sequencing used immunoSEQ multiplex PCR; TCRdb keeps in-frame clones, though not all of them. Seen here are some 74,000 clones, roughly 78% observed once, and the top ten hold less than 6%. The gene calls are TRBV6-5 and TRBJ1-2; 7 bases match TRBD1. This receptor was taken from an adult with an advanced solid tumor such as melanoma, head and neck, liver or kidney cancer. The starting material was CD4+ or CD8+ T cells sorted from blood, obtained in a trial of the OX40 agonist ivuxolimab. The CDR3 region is CASRSTGSNYGYTF. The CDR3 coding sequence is TGTGCCAGCAGGTCGACAGGGTCTAACTATGGCTACACCTTC.